The 5 T cell receptor beta chains below come from one sample, sequenced in a study of resident and recirculating memory T cells in vitiligo (dated by TCRdb to between 2017 and 2018). The receptor library was made with the immunoSEQ multiplex PCR assay. This is the immuneACCESS table as TCRdb keeps it, with only in-frame sequences that have V and J called. A part of the clones is gone; compared with another copy, unresolved V genes explain less than half, and the rest is unexplained. The sample has 75,000 to 95,000 clones on record, about 91% of them singletons. Roughly 5.1% of the sample is in the top ten clones. The sequencing sample was made of blood. The receptors originated from a male donor with vitiligo.

The chain has TRBV28 and TRBJ1-1, with a weak D call TRBD1 (5 bases). Germline V gives CDR1 MDHEN, CDR2 SYDVKM. V lost 3 bases, J lost 3 bases, and 11 bases lay in between. There are 14 residues in the CDR3. The CDR3: CASSLGGGYTEAFF. The CDR3 DNA reads as TGTGCCAGCAGTTTGGGGGGGGGATACACTGAAGCTTTCTTT.

The chain has TRBV2 and TRBJ2-7; maybe TRBD1 (6 bases). There are 15 residues in the CDR3. CDR1 SNHLY and CDR2 FYNNEI come from the germline V gene. V was cut by 1 base and J by 1 base, with 11 bases left in between. The CDR3 region is CASSEGQVGSYEQYF. Here the CDR3 DNA reads TGTGCCAGCAGTGAAGGACAGGTTGGGTCCTACGAGCAGTACTTC. The variable domain in full, with the rest retrieved from reference TRBV2 and TRBJ2-7, is EPEVTQTPSHQVTQMGQEVILRCVPISNHLYFYWYRQILGQKVEFLVSFYNNEISEKSEIFDDQFSVERPDGSNFTLKIRSTKLEDSAMYFCASSEGQVGSYEQYFGPGTRLTVT.

This chain links TRBV10-1 with TRBJ2-1; 11 bases line up with TRBD2. In germline, CDR1 is WNHNN, CDR2 SYGVQD (reference sequence). With V trimmed by 3 bases and J by 5 bases, 3 bases remained unmatched. The CDR3 contains 15 residues. The CDR3 here is CASSETTSGNNEQFF. The CDR3, as DNA: TGCGCCAGCAGTGAAACGACTAGCGGGAACAATGAGCAGTTCTTC.

The rearrangement joins TRBV4-1 to TRBJ1-2; the match to TRBD1 covers 8 bases. V lost 2 bases and J lost 4; bases outside the gene matches: 15. Germline V gives CDR1 MGHRA, CDR2 YSYEKL. The CDR3 loop spans 18 amino acids. This CDR3 reads CASSQLTGERRIGYGYTF. The DNA for the CDR3 is TGCGCCAGCAGCCAACTGACAGGGGAACGGAGGATAGGCTATGGCTACACCTTC.

A single count supports this clone. The rearrangement joins TRBV13 to TRBJ2-1; the match to TRBD2 covers 10 bases. The CDR3 is 17 residues long. V lost 2 bases and J lost 6; bases outside the gene matches: 10. Germline lookup yields CDR1 PRHDT and CDR2 FYEKMQ (reference sequence). DNA of the CDR3: TGTGCCAGCAGCTTAAGCCCGGGACTAGCGCCTCTCAATGAGCAGTTCTTC. It yields the protein CASSLSPGLAPLNEQFF.